This TCR beta chain appears in the sequencing data of a study of neurological immune-mediated disorders. TCRdb recomputed calls from the 5' RACE reads with MiXCR, one row per CDR3 protein. The sample has 110,000 or so distinct CDR3 sequences, more than 2.5% seen once. Germline V gene sequence: CDR1 DFQATT, CDR2 SNEGSKA (reference sequence). This CDR3 region has 14 residues. In regard to this clonotype: Antigen unknown. Since a much larger clone is just one base distant, this may be a read error.

Study findings and constraints: Among expanded clones, no CDR3 amino acid sequences were shared across subjects, a pattern suggesting private repertoires in all groups.

The sequenced sample consisted of PBMCs. This clonotype was sampled from a woman younger than 45 with multiple sclerosis. The rearrangement uses TRBV20-1 and TRBJ1-4; D unclear. The CDR3 nucleotides are TGCAGTGCTAGACTCGGGTCGATGAATGAAAAACTGTCTTTT. Protein sequence: CSARLGSMNEKLSF.